This TCR beta chain was captured by sequencing in a study of long-term antiretroviral therapy in people with HIV (dated by TCRdb to 2022 to 2024). Notes on the research overall: The earliest samples were collected about a decade before the 2015 WHO recommendation for immediate ART, when ART was typically delayed until CD4 counts fell. This retrospective serial study examined whether starting ART and sustained HIV suppression were associated with changes in the composition and diversity of the TRB repertoire in peripheral blood. From some 28 adults with confirmed HIV infection, the cohort provided 150 to 200 cryopreserved PBMC samples, gathered serially across a mean of approximately six years (range 1-12). Of the 30 participants with HIV, about a dozen were female. No cross-contamination during QIAcube processing was seen in test extractions of a monoclonal T-cell line run alongside around 31 polyclonal samples. Study-wide findings and limitations: Inferences about post-ART repertoire changes are limited because no data were available on ART adherence, viral resistance or therapy changes. A significant increase in TRB diversity was found to be associated with ART initiation, although TRB diversity was observed to remain significantly below that of transplant donor controls even after long-term ART. Narrower CDR3 length ranges were observed in HIV repertoires than in controls, and an antigen-experienced repertoire with only a slight naive shift after ART was suggested by the network structure. Owing to limited PBMC availability, only the TCR beta chain was sequenced, without alpha chain pairing. Because pre-ART samples had limited cell numbers, unsorted PBMC were profiled rather than sorted CD4+ and CD8+ T cells. Samples dated from 2004 to 2017, and the ART regimens used may be less effective than current ones. At every time point, the repertoire was dominated by expanded TRB clones first identified before ART initiation, although this dominance fluctuated and, in many PLHIV, declined after ART.

Details on this clone: It lacks a known antigen. No base-level quality is on record; no much larger clone is a single base apart.

Sequencing of the TRB variable region was done with the immunoSEQ hsTCRB v3.0 assay at survey level resolution. TRB sequencing targeted a depth of about 40,000-50,000 T-cell genomes per sample. TRB libraries were pooled and sequenced on an Illumina MiSeq using a v3 150-cycle kit. Concerning the study's data processing: Repertoire analysis was run in R within a reproducible Nextflow workflow that covered QC, data transformation and analysis. Custom analyses were implemented in LymphoSeq2, an R package for AIRR-Seq data exploration. After excluding a few samples that yielded fewer than 5000 total TRB sequences, under 200 HIV repertoires remained for analysis. Among the approximately 190 HIV repertoires that were kept, under 60 were collected before ART initiation and about 130 were collected after ART initiation. Repertoires were downsampled to 5000 TRB nucleotide sequences, with summary statistics averaged over 100 downsampling iterations. Only TRB sequences with CDR3 regions of at least seven amino acids were retained for analysis. Diversity was measured with a Shannon entropy-derived clonality score and the Gini coefficient. In the repertoire networks, any two of the top 5000 CDR3 amino acid sequences were connected whenever the two sequences differed by an edit distance of one. For TRB CDR3 amino acid sequences, GLIPH2 was used to predict antigen specificity groups and MHC restriction. Known CMV, EBV, HIV or tissue antigen associations were flagged by matching CDR3 amino acid sequences against VDJdb and McPAS-TCR. Pre-ART, post-ART and control groups were compared with Wilcoxon signed-rank tests and Holm-Bonferroni correction. TCRdb took over this immuneACCESS table, retaining in-frame rearrangements with V and J assigned. Such tables are incomplete; in checked studies, under half of the missing clones stem from an unresolved V gene, and the remainder is unexplained. The V and J calls and clone size were taken over from that table, and D and trimming were inferred from the DNA. The sample table records tens of thousands of clones; around 85% of these occur just once. Approximately 9% of the sample is held by the ten biggest clonotypes.

Inclusion was restricted to participants for whom at least one PBMC sample before ART initiation and at least two post-ART samples were available. All participants with HIV were treated in the United States of America. Before DNA extraction, cryopreserved samples of about 0.95-10 million PBMC were thawed and washed. At the time of the earliest PBMC sample, participants with HIV were aged between about 20 and 55 years. PBMC samples were contributed by each participant from 1-4 timepoints before ART initiation and 2-8 timepoints after ART initiation, with a median of 7 samples. For every participant, serial HIV viral load, CD4+ T-cell count, ART history and demographic data were obtained. Using a Qiagen kit on a QIAcube, genomic DNA was extracted from unsorted PBMC, with samples processed in batches of 12. This clonotype was obtained from a middle-aged man with HIV. This specimen was unsorted PBMCs, taken 2.3 years after starting antiretroviral therapy.

The CDR3 amino acid sequence is: CASSLGAGAGYTF. DNA sequence: TGTGCCAGCAGCTTAGGGGCAGGGGCTGGCTACACCTTC. Recombination linked TRBV7-9 to TRBJ1-2; a tentative D match to TRBD1 spans 6 bases. CDR1 and CDR2, looked up from the germline V gene (reference sequence), are SEHNR and FQNEAQ. V gives up 1 base and J gives up 7 bases, and the segment between their germline ends measures 10 bases. From the cysteine through the phenylalanine, the CDR3 covers 13 amino acids. Kept here is only the CDR3 DNA, which spans 39 bases and is read in frame from base 1.